The 7 T cell receptor beta chains below come from one sample, sequenced in a study of tumor-infiltrating lymphocytes in primary liver carcinoma. A primer matching the constant region was used to make TCR beta cDNA from approximately 0.45 ug of total RNA. A slightly modified ARM-PCR protocol with three nested multiplex PCR rounds produced these TCR beta libraries. Use of TRBV1-TRBV30 forward primers with a C-beta reverse primer characterized the first two PCR rounds, which lasted nine to eleven cycles each. TCRdb re-called the multiplex PCR reads with MiXCR, one entry per CDR3 protein. The table has about 120,000 distinct CDR3 sequences, approximately 68% seen once. Co-extracted RNA and DNA came from about 19-30 mg of unsorted bulk tissue. The sample taken for sequencing was tumor-adjacent normal liver tissue. The receptors were gathered from a woman in her fifties or sixties with primary liver carcinoma and hepatitis B virus infection.

The genes are TRBV5-1 and TRBJ1-2; D uncertain. The CDR3 consists of 12 residues. V gave up 2 bases and J gave up 6 bases, with 8 bases separating them. Germline CDR1 is SGHRS and CDR2 is YFSETQ. The DNA for the CDR3 is TGCGCCAGCAGCTTCGAGGGCGATGGCTACACCTTC. It codes for CASSFEGDGYTF.

Concerning this clonotype itself: One base away lies a much larger clone, so this may be a sequencing read error. The CDR3 protein is CAIRTRGVTGYNEQFF. The DNA of the CDR3 is TGTGCCATCAGGACAAGGGGAGTCACGGGCTACAATGAGCAGTTCTTC. The chain carries TRBV10-3 and TRBJ2-1; D could derive from TRBD1 or TRBD2 (5 bases each). Germline V CDR1 and CDR2: ENHRY, SYGVKD. V lost 6 bases to trimming and J lost 3 bases, with 18 bases between them. The CDR3 length is 16 residues.

A word on this clonotype: At one boundary the junction diverges from the germline segment, which might be a read error. J is TRBJ2-1 and V is TRBV12-3 or TRBV12-4; 15 bases agree with TRBD2. This CDR3 has 14 amino acids. The CDR3 sequence: CASSPGLAGGEQIF. The CDR3 nucleotides read TGTGCCAGTAGTCCGGGACTAGCGGGAGGTGAGCAGATCTTC.

The CDR3 here is CASGSGGTSGEGTQYF. The CDR3, as DNA: TGTGCTAGTGGCTCTGGGGGGACTAGCGGCGAGGGTACGCAGTATTTT. This chain links TRBV12-5 with TRBJ2-3; 11 bases fit TRBD2. J was trimmed by 8 bases and V by 6 bases; bases with no gene match: 13. The CDR3 contains 16 residues. Germline V lookup: CDR1 LGHNT, CDR2 FRNRAP.

Of note for this clonotype: This may arise from a read error, as a much more abundant clone is one base away. The chain couples TRBV29-1 to TRBJ2-1; weak D call: TRBD2 (6 bases). This CDR3 has 11 amino acids. Germline V gene lookup returns CDR1 SQVTM and CDR2 ANQGSEA. CDR3 residues: CNVRDFNEQFF. DNA for the CDR3: TGCAACGTTAGGGACTTTAATGAGCAGTTCTTC.

This clonotype was seen a single time. V gene TRBV11-2 combines with J gene TRBJ2-4; no reliable D call. V was cut by 7 bases and J by 2 bases, with 15 bases left in between. Germline-derived CDR1 and CDR2 are SGHAT and FQNNGV. The CDR3 has 15 amino acids. The CDR3 coding sequence is TGTGCCAGCAACCTCCTTATAGGGTCCAAAAACATTCAGTACTTC. It specifies CASNLLIGSKNIQYF.

The J gene is TRBJ2-7, the V gene TRBV28; no clear D gene. The CDR3 extends over 12 amino acids. CDR1 and CDR2 from the germline V gene are MDHEN and SYDVKM. The V gene lost 4 bases and the J gene lost 5 bases, with 9 bases spanning the gap. The CDR3 nucleotides read TGTGCCAGCAGTTCGAAGCCCCACGAGCAGTACTTC. It codes for CASSSKPHEQYF.